This T cell receptor (beta chain) was obtained from a study of T cells after yellow fever vaccination (dated by TCRdb to the late 2010s). At the level of the whole study: The SMART-Seq v4 Ultra Low Input RNA kit was used to prepare libraries from fractions with low cell numbers. Bulk TCR alpha and beta repertoires were sequenced longitudinally to track T-cell clones before and after primary and booster YFV17D yellow fever vaccination. Two healthy male donors, one aged 18 to 29 and one aged 30 to 39 years, were included in the cohort. Blood was collected at multiple timepoints before and after primary and secondary immunization, and bulk PBMC replicates and cell subsets were isolated. Beyond this particular receptor, the publication reports: FACS-sorted repertoires could contain abundant contaminating clonotypes from the bulk population, so computational filtering was required. A small fraction of clonotypes appeared in both the CD4 and CD8 compartments, likely as a result of convergent recombination. After the booster, most clones that had expanded after primary vaccination were detected again (around 97% of CD4 and under 90% of CD8), suggesting broad maintenance of memory. Compared with the primary T-cell response, the secondary T-cell response was weaker but faster, peaking on day 5 rather than day 15. The study included only two donors, which limits how far the findings can be generalized.

About this clonotype itself: There is no known antigen for this receptor. Base qualities are missing; no much larger clone stands one base away.

TCR cDNA was made using 5'RACE template switching, a step that added a universal primer site and unique molecular identifiers. cDNA synthesis was primed from both the TCR alpha and TCR beta constant segments. Library amplification involved two PCR steps, and the second step added sample barcodes and sequencing adapters. Sequencing of libraries was done on Illumina HiSeq 2500 (2x100 bp) or NovaSeq (2x150 bp). The study's own analysis went as follows. MIGEC handled demultiplexing of reads and collapsing into UMI consensus sequences, while MiXCR performed V(D)J alignment. Vaccine-responding clonotypes were defined with edgeR using replicate PBMC samples, requiring FDR below 0.01 and a log2 fold change above 5 up to day 15. CD4 or CD8 identity was assigned to each bulk clonotype according to whether the clonotype was present at higher abundance in the sequenced CD4 repertoire or the sequenced CD8 repertoire. The public reads were reprocessed in TCRdb via fastp at Q25 and MiXCR, keeping in-frame beta chains. Records with the same CDR3 protein are collapsed into one entry carrying the most frequent genes and DNA. TCRdb's processing, not the authors', yielded these V and J calls. This sample comprises some 500,000 distinct CDR3 sequences, 13% of them detected only once. The top ten clonotypes cover over 12% of the sample.

The germline V gene specifies MDHEN as CDR1 and SYDVKM as CDR2. Taken from cysteine to phenylalanine, the CDR3 has 15 residues. The sequence is cut down to CDR3 DNA, 45 bases in frame from base 1. V is pruned by 4 bases and J by 4 bases, leaving 8 bases of the junction without a gene match. The sample's treatment or condition, from its label and the paper: live attenuated yellow fever vaccine strain. At each blood-draw timepoint, two biological replicates of bulk PBMCs were obtained. A standard Ficoll-Paque protocol was used to isolate PBMCs from peripheral blood. RNA was extracted with TriZol from bulk PBMCs, CD4 and CD8 fractions, and dextramer-positive and dextramer-negative fractions.

The sample consisted of PBMCs, taken on the day of the yellow fever booster vaccination. The chain is made from TRBV28 and TRBJ2-3, with 7 bases aligning to TRBD1. The clonotype originates from a man aged 30-40 years who received the YFV17D yellow fever vaccine. This receptor has the CDR3 CASSSLQGLADTQYF. Here is the DNA: TGTGCCAGCAGTTCCCTACAGGGGTTGGCAGATACGCAGTATTTT.